Listed below are T cell receptor beta chains from one sample, sequenced in a study of cytomegalovirus exposure and HLA in healthy donors. Measured with immunoSEQ multiplex PCR; TCRdb has only the in-frame clones, and not every one. The data show 60,000 to 70,000 clones, 75% seen once. Sequences were obtained from PBMCs. The receptor set was obtained from a man in his sixties in good health and CMV-seropositive. Each CDR3 is given with its conserved first and last residue. The D gene is left open where the match is weak. Rows give clone size only sometimes, using once, few, many, or a class for an expanded clone.

>13|TRBV29-1|TRBD1|TRBJ1-2|.
TGCAGCGCCCTGACAGGGGAGGTCTCTGGCTACACCTTC
CSALTGEVSGYTF
>15|TRBV6-5|TRBD2|TRBJ2-3|.
TGTGCCAGCAGCCCTGTAGCGGGAGGGCACAGAGCGCAGTATTTT
CASSPVAGGHRAQYF
>15|TRBV5-4|TRBD1|TRBJ2-1|few
TGTGCCAGCAGCCTGGGACAGGCCTCCTACAATGAGCAGTTCTTC
CASSLGQASYNEQFF
>16|TRBV2|TRBD1|TRBJ1-4|.
TGTGCCAGCAGTGTTGACAGGGGGCAAGCTAATGAAAAACTGTTTTTT
CASSVDRGQANEKLFF
>16|TRBV5-4|TRBD2|TRBJ2-3|few
TGTGCCAGCAGCCCGAGCGGGAGGGCCGTATCAGATACGCAGTATTTT
CASSPSGRAVSDTQYF
>17|TRBV28|TRBD1|TRBJ2-4|.
TGTGCCAGCAGTTCCCTCCAGGGGGCAGGTGGCAAAAACATTCAGTACTTC
CASSSLQGAGGKNIQYF
>14|TRBV27|TRBD1|TRBJ1-1|.
TGTGCCAGCAGTCAACAGGGGAATGGGGCTGAAGCTTTCTTT
CASSQQGNGAEAFF
>14|TRBV6-5|.|TRBJ1-3|few
TGTGCCAGCAGACGAGACAGGTCTGGAAACACCATATATTTT
CASRRDRSGNTIYF
>16|TRBV5-1|TRBD1|TRBJ2-1|.
TGCGCCAGCAGCTTGGAGGGACAGGGTTTTATGGATGAGCAGTTCTTC
CASSLEGQGFMDEQFF
>15|TRBV6-5|TRBD2|TRBJ2-3|.
TGTGCCAGCAGTGGTAGCGGGGGGGGAGCAGATACGCAGTATTTT
CASSGSGGGADTQYF
>15|TRBV5-4|.|TRBJ2-3|few
TGTGCCAGCAGCGGGGTCAGGGGAGGGACAGATACGCAGTATTTT
CASSGVRGGTDTQYF
>13|TRBV11-2|TRBD1|TRBJ2-3|.
TGTGCCAGCAGCTTAGAACCAGGGGGTACGCAGTATTTT
CASSLEPGGTQYF
>15|TRBV5-5|TRBD1|TRBJ1-5|.
TGTGCCAGCAGCTTGGAAAGACAGGGGACCCAGCCCCAGCATTTT
CASSLERQGTQPQHF
>11|TRBV29-1|.|TRBJ1-2|.
TGCAGCGTTTCAGGGGAGAATGGCTACACCTTC
CSVSGENGYTF
>11|TRBV20-1|.|TRBJ1-2|.
TGCAGTGCTAGGGGCCTCTATGGCTACACCTTC
CSARGLYGYTF
>17|TRBV5-1|TRBD1|TRBJ1-3|.
TGCGCCAGCAGCCGATTTGCGGACAGGAGCTCTGGAAACACCATATATTTT
CASSRFADRSSGNTIYF
>12|TRBV11-3|.|TRBJ2-1|.
TGTGCCAGCAGCTTGAAACAGGGTAAGCAGTTCTTC
CASSLKQGKQFF
>14|TRBV27|TRBD1|TRBJ2-7|.
TGTGCCAGCAGATGGACAGGGATGACCTACGAGCAGTACTTC
CASRWTGMTYEQYF
>14|TRBV9|TRBD2|TRBJ2-3|.
TGTGCCAGCAGCGGCGCTAGCGGGGGATATACGCAGTATTTT
CASSGASGGYTQYF
>15|TRBV27|TRBD1|TRBJ1-5|.
TGTGCCAGCAGTAAACAGGGGACGAGCAATCAGCCCCAGCATTTT
CASSKQGTSNQPQHF
>12|TRBV5-1|.|TRBJ1-1|few
TGCGCCAGCAGAGGAGGGAACACTGAAGCTTTCTTT
CASRGGNTEAFF
>13|TRBV29-1|.|TRBJ2-7|.
TGCAGCGTTGAAAGTGACAGCTCCTACGAGCAGTACTTC
CSVESDSSYEQYF
>14|TRBV19|TRBD2|TRBJ2-1|.
TGTGCCAGTAGCCTAGCGGGAGGGTACAATGAGCAGTTCTTC
CASSLAGGYNEQFF
>15|TRBV29-1|TRBD1|TRBJ2-7|.
TGCAGCGTAATATGGCTTGGGACAGTCTCCTACGAGCAGTACTTC
CSVIWLGTVSYEQYF
>18|TRBV6-1|.|TRBJ1-5|few
TGTGCCAGCAGTGAATTCCTAACGGGAGGGAGTAGCAATCAGCCCCAGCATTTT
CASSEFLTGGSSNQPQHF
>16|TRBV19|TRBD1|TRBJ1-1|.
TGTGCCAGTAGGTCAGGGACAGGGGGCATGAACACTGAAGCTTTCTTT
CASRSGTGGMNTEAFF
>14|TRBV19|.|TRBJ2-1|.
TGTGCCAGTTCCCGGTCCCCTCCAAACAATGAGCAGTTCTTC
CASSRSPPNNEQFF
>14|TRBV7-6|.|TRBJ2-5|.
TGTGCCAGCAGCTTATTCGGGTTCGGGGAGACCCAGTACTTC
CASSLFGFGETQYF
>11|TRBV20-1|.|TRBJ2-7|.
TGCAGTGCTAGACAGAACTACGAGCAGTACTTC
CSARQNYEQYF
>14|TRBV19|TRBD1|TRBJ1-2|.
TGTGCCACCCTTGGACAGGGGTTTCTCTATGGCTACACCTTC
CATLGQGFLYGYTF
>14|TRBV7-8|.|TRBJ2-3|.
TGTGCCGGGGCTCCTAGATTTAACACAGATACGCAGTATTTT
CAGAPRFNTDTQYF
>15|TRBV15|TRBD1|TRBJ1-6|.
TGTGCCACCAGCGCCCAACAGGGGACAAATTCACCCCTCCACTTT
CATSAQQGTNSPLHF
>17|TRBV5-8|TRBD1|TRBJ2-3|.
TGTGCCAGCAGCCCCCAAGGACAGGGACTCCTCACAGATACGCAGTATTTT
CASSPQGQGLLTDTQYF
>14|TRBV5-1|.|TRBJ2-3|.
TGCGCCAGCAGCCCAGGTTGGGTCAGGGATACGCAGTATTTT
CASSPGWVRDTQYF
>12|TRBV11-3|.|TRBJ1-3|.
TGTGCCAGCAGCTTCCAACGACAAACCATATATTTT
CASSFQRQTIYF
>17|TRBV11-3|TRBD1|TRBJ1-4|.
TGTGCCAGCAGCCCAGGGACAGGTCCCCCCCTCGGAGAAAAACTGTTTTTT
CASSPGTGPPLGEKLFF
>16|TRBV29-1|.|TRBJ1-2|few
TGCAGCGTTGAAGTCAATGCCCCACATGAAACTAGGGGCTACACCTTC
CSVEVNAPHETRGYTF
>14|TRBV7-8|.|TRBJ1-6|.
TGTGCCAGCAGTTTCGGACAGAATGTTTCACCCCTCCACTTT
CASSFGQNVSPLHF
>14|TRBV4-1|.|TRBJ1-5|.
TGCGCCAGCAGCCAAGATGGGAGTTATCAGCCCCAGCATTTT
CASSQDGSYQPQHF
>15|TRBV27|.|TRBJ2-2|.
TGTGCCAGCAGTTTAGGGGGGTTCACCACCGGGGAGCTGTTTTTT
CASSLGGFTTGELFF
>15|TRBV7-8|.|TRBJ2-1|.
TGTGCCAGCAGCTTATTAAGGGAGCGTGTCCATGAGCAGTTCTTC
CASSLLRERVHEQFF
>14|TRBV4-1|.|TRBJ2-3|few
TGCGCCAGCAGCCAGGACTTTAGCACAGATACGCAGTATTTT
CASSQDFSTDTQYF
>15|TRBV7-9|.|TRBJ1-5|.
TGTGCCAGCAGCATTGACAATCATAGCAATCAGCCCCAGCATTTT
CASSIDNHSNQPQHF
>16|TRBV6-1|.|TRBJ2-7|.
TGTGCCAGCAGTGAAAGGCCAGGGGGACTTTTCTACGAGCAGTACTTC
CASSERPGGLFYEQYF
>15|TRBV6-5|TRBD1|TRBJ1-2|.
TGTGCCAGCAGACTCTCGACAGGGGGCGTTCGGGGCTACACCTTC
CASRLSTGGVRGYTF
>14|TRBV27|TRBD2|TRBJ2-7|.
TGTGCCAGCACCCCCTCTACTAGCGGCTACGAGCAGTACTTC
CASTPSTSGYEQYF
>16|TRBV2|.|TRBJ2-7|once
TGTGCCAGCAGTCTCGACGGGACACCGAGAACCTACGAGCAGTACTTC
CASSLDGTPRTYEQYF
>14|TRBV7-2|.|TRBJ2-5|.
TGTGCCAGCAGCCCAAGCAGGAACCAAGAGACCCAGTACTTC
CASSPSRNQETQYF
>16|TRBV11-1|TRBD2|TRBJ2-1|.
TGTGCCAGCAGCACGGGACTAGCGGGGGGGTACAATGAGCAGTTCTTC
CASSTGLAGGYNEQFF
>16|TRBV6-5|.|TRBJ2-7|.
TGTGCCAGCAGTTGGGGAACAGGAATACGTCTCAGGGAGCAGTACTTC
CASSWGTGIRLREQYF
>17|TRBV7-9|TRBD2|TRBJ2-1|.
TGTGCCAGCAGCTTAGACGCTAGCGGGAGCGGGTACAATGAGCAGTTCTTC
CASSLDASGSGYNEQFF
>12|TRBV6-5|TRBD1|TRBJ1-2|.
TGTGCCAGCAGGGGACAGGGGTCAGGCTACACCTTC
CASRGQGSGYTF
>15|TRBV19|TRBD1|TRBJ2-2|.
TGTGCCAGTCGCAGGGGGTTCGCGAACACCGGGGAGCTGTTTTTT
CASRRGFANTGELFF
>14|TRBV6-5|TRBD2|TRBJ2-1|.
TGTGCCAGCATAGGATATAGCGGGGGCCCGAAGCAGTTCTTC
CASIGYSGGPKQFF
>13|TRBV10-1|TRBD1|TRBJ2-7|.
TGCGCCAGCAGTGAGTCGATATCAGGGGGGCAGTACTTC
CASSESISGGQYF
>13|TRBV19|.|TRBJ2-1|.
TGTGCCAGTAGCTTCGGGGGGCGAAATGAGCAGTTCTTC
CASSFGGRNEQFF
>15|TRBV19|.|TRBJ1-2|.
TGTGCCAGTAGTATCCCTCGGCAGGCCAAAAGGAGCTACACCTTC
CASSIPRQAKRSYTF
>18|TRBV9|TRBD2|TRBJ2-3|.
TGTGCCAGCAGCGTAGGGTCCGGACTAGCGGGGACCACAGATACGCAGTATTTT
CASSVGSGLAGTTDTQYF
>15|TRBV5-1|TRBD2|TRBJ2-3|.
TGCGCCAGCAGCCGGACTAGCGGGAGTGGGAATACGCAGTATTTT
CASSRTSGSGNTQYF